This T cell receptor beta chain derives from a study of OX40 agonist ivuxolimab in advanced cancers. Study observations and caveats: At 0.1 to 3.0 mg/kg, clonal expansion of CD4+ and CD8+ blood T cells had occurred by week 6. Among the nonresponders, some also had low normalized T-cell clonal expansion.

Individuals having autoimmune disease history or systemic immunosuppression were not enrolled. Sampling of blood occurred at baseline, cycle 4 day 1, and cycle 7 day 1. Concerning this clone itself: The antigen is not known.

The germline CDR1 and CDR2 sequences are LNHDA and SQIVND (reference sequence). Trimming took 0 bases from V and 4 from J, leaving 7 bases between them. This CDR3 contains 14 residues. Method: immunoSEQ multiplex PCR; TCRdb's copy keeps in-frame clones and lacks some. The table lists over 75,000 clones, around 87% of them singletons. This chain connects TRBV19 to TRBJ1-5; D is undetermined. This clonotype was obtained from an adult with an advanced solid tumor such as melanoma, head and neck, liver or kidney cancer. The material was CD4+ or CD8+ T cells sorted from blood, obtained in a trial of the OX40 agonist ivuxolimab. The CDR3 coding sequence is TGTGCCAGTAGTATAGATAATAGGAATCAGCCCCAGCATTTT. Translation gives CASSIDNRNQPQHF.